This section outlines one T cell receptor (beta chain) sequence together with its context. The data were taken from a study of T cell responses to AZD1222 COVID-19 vaccine. Clones were read by immunoSEQ multiplex PCR, and TCRdb kept only the in-frame ones, dropping some. The sample gives about 140,000 clones, 92% of which show up once; more than 3.5% is in the top ten. Germline CDR1 SGDLS, CDR2 YYNGEE. V lost 0 bases, J lost 2 bases, and 15 bases lay in between. The CDR3 consists of 17 residues. The chain has TRBV9 and TRBJ1-3, with D perhaps TRBD1 (5 bases). The sequence derives from an adult in good health. Material: peripheral blood, obtained on day 0 of AZD1222 vaccination. The CDR3 loop reads CASSVAPAGSTGNTIYF. The DNA for the CDR3 is TGTGCCAGCAGCGTAGCCCCCGCAGGGAGCACTGGAAACACCATATATTTT.